These 15 T cell receptor beta chains came from one sample sequenced in a study of blood T cell repertoires in COVID-19. The table came from immunoSEQ multiplex PCR; TCRdb's copy has only in-frame clones and leaves some out. This repertoire shows a few hundred thousand clones, roughly nine tenths found once; its top ten account for approximately 2.4%. The specimen was peripheral blood. The origin of the receptors is a man younger than 30 with active or convalescent COVID-19.

This chain joins TRBV28 and TRBJ2-7; 9 nucleotides line up with TRBD1. V dropped 6 bases and J dropped 0; count of bases not matched to a gene: 3. Germline loops: CDR1 MDHEN, CDR2 SYDVKM. The length of the CDR3 is 14 residues. The CDR3 sequence: CASRRQGGSYEQYF. CDR3 in DNA: TGTGCCAGCAGGCGACAGGGGGGCTCCTACGAGCAGTACTTC.

The chain employs TRBV4-3 and TRBJ1-5, with TRBD1 as a possible D gene (6 bases). V was cut by 3 bases and J by 3 bases, with 18 bases left in between. The germline CDR1 and CDR2 sequences are LGHNA and YSLEER. The length of the CDR3 is 17 residues. CDR3 sequence reads: CASSHSRRAGVNQPQHF. The CDR3 bases are TGCGCCAGCAGCCACTCTAGACGGGCAGGGGTCAATCAGCCCCAGCATTTT.

V is TRBV5-1 and J is TRBJ2-7, with 7 bases matching TRBD1. The CDR3 is 12 residues long. With V trimmed by 5 bases and J by 3 bases, 2 bases remained unmatched. CDR1 SGHRS and CDR2 YFSETQ come from the germline V gene. The CDR3 loop is CASSWTGYEQYF. The CDR3 nucleotides read TGCGCCAGCAGTTGGACAGGCTACGAGCAGTACTTC.

The rearrangement links TRBV5-1 to TRBJ2-5; D is undetermined. Deletions cut 0 bases from V and 2 bases from J, with 8 bases between. Germline V gives CDR1 SGHRS, CDR2 YFSETQ. CDR3 length: 14 residues. CDR3 in DNA: TGCGCCAGCAGCTTGGTCAGTCAGCAAGAGACCCAGTACTTC. Translating it yields CASSLVSQQETQYF. The whole variable domain, remainder taken from reference TRBV5-1 and TRBJ2-5, is KAGVTQTPRYLIKTRGQQVTLSCSPISGHRSVSWYQQTPGQGLQFLFEYFSETQRNKGNFPGRFSGRQFSNSRSEMNVSTLELGDSALYLCASSLVSQQETQYFGPGTRLLVL.

The sample holds one count of this clone. The J gene is TRBJ2-3, the V gene TRBV7-2; TRBD2 agrees at 8 bases. The CDR3 consists of 18 residues. Trimming cost V 0 bases and J 3 bases; bases outside gene matches: 11. Germline V lookup: CDR1 SGHTA, CDR2 FQGNSA. The DNA of the CDR3 is TGTGCCAGCAGCTTAGCCGCTCTAGCGGGCCCATTGACAGATACGCAGTATTTT. Translation: CASSLAALAGPLTDTQYF.

The count of this clone is one. The chain combines TRBV21-1 with TRBJ2-7; the table's D call, TRBD1, has no DNA check behind it. TRBV21-1 is deemed a pseudogene. This CDR3 is 16 amino acids long. CDR3 sequence: CASSKGGQGNSYEQYF. Here the CDR3 DNA reads TGTGCCAGCAGCAAAGGAGGTCAGGGCAACTCCTACGAGCAGTACTTC.

The V call is TRBV11-3, the J call TRBJ1-2, with TRBD1 matching 10 bases. Trimming removed 5 bases from V and 1 base from J; junction bases left unmatched: 10. CDR1 and CDR2 from the germline V gene are SGHNT and YENEEA. The CDR3 spans 17 residues. This chain's CDR3 is CASSPGTGVSCNYGYTF. For the CDR3, the DNA is TGTGCCAGCAGCCCAGGGACAGGGGTATCCTGTAACTATGGCTACACCTTC.

In this sample, this clone turned up a few times. The chain employs TRBV25-1 and TRBJ2-7, with a possible D match to TRBD2 (5 bases). Germline V gives CDR1 MGHDK, CDR2 SYGVNS. Between the trimmed V and J ends, which lost 1 base and 0 bases, there was a span of 10 bases. The CDR3 contains 15 residues. As DNA, the CDR3 is TGTGCCAGCAGTGAATCCGATGAGGGCTCCTACGAGCAGTACTTC. This translates into CASSESDEGSYEQYF.

The chain uses TRBV7-2 and TRBJ2-3, with 7 bases aligning to TRBD1. This CDR3 comprises 15 residues. Trimming at V came to 7 bases and at J to 0 bases, leaving 7 bases not matched to a gene. Germline CDR1 reads SGHTA; CDR2 reads FQGNSA. In DNA form, the CDR3 reads TGTGCCAGCATTGCCGGGACAGCTAGCACAGATACGCAGTATTTT. Its protein product is CASIAGTASTDTQYF.

The gene calls are TRBV3-1 (or the pseudogene TRBV3-2) and TRBJ2-7; TRBD1 matches 12 bases. There are 15 residues in the CDR3. With V trimmed by 4 bases and J by 5 bases, 6 bases remained unmatched. Per the germline V gene, CDR1 is LGHDT and CDR2 is YNNKEL (reference sequence). The CDR3 region has the DNA TGTGCCAGCAGCCGAACCGGGACAGGGGGCGACGAGCAGTACTTC. This translates into CASSRTGTGGDEQYF.

The chain links TRBV2 to TRBJ1-1, with D hard to call. The CDR3 covers 10 residues. The germline gives CDR1 SNHLY, CDR2 FYNNEI. Trimming left V 6 bases short and J 8 bases short, with 7 bases between. The CDR3 DNA is TGTGCCAGCAGGGGCCCCGAAGCTTTCTTT. Amino acid sequence: CASRGPEAFF.

The chain employs TRBV5-1 and TRBJ2-7, with a possible D match to TRBD1 (6 bases). The CDR3 extends over 14 amino acids. V lost 2 bases to trimming and J lost 6 bases, with 15 bases between them. The V gene's germline CDR1 is SGHRS and CDR2 YFSETQ. The CDR3: CASSFGQGIREQYF. The CDR3 nucleotides are TGCGCCAGCAGCTTCGGCCAGGGGATTCGCGAGCAGTACTTC.

J is TRBJ1-2 and V is TRBV28; 12 nucleotides agree with TRBD1. The V segment lost 5 bases and the J segment 4 bases; nucleotides outside the gene matches: 11. The germline V gene encodes CDR1 MDHEN and CDR2 SYDVKM. CDR3 length: 17 residues. In DNA, the CDR3 is TGTGCCAGCAGTCCTTTTGGGACAGGGGGCTCATTCTATGGCTACACCTTC. It is translated as CASSPFGTGGSFYGYTF.

The chain carries TRBV29-1 and TRBJ1-2; 10 nucleotides match TRBD1. The trim removed 7 bases at V and 2 bases at J, leaving 10 bases unmatched. This CDR3 comprises 15 residues. Germline lookup yields CDR1 SQVTM and CDR2 ANQGSEA. CDR3 protein: CSARQGAVTNYGYTF. The CDR3 DNA is TGCAGCGCAAGACAGGGGGCAGTTACCAACTATGGCTACACCTTC. The full variable domain, completed using reference TRBV29-1 and TRBJ1-2, is SAVISQKPSRDICQRGTSLTIQCQVDSQVTMMFWYRQQPGQSLTLIATANQGSEATYESGFVIDKFPISRPNLTFSTLTVSNMSPEDSSIYLCSARQGAVTNYGYTFGSGTRLTVV.

The chain is built from TRBV3-1 (or the pseudogene TRBV3-2) and TRBJ2-5; 10 positions match TRBD2. V gave up 4 bases and J gave up 5 bases; unmatched junction bases: 10. Germline values: CDR1 LGHDT, CDR2 YNNKEL (reference sequence). The CDR3 is 16 residues long. CDR3 loop: CASSLPTTSGYETQYF. Written as DNA, the CDR3 is TGTGCCAGCAGCCTACCAACGACTAGCGGGTATGAGACCCAGTACTTC.